These 27 T cell receptor beta chains came from one sample sequenced in a study of blood T cell repertoires in COVID-19. Sequencing was performed with immunoSEQ multiplex PCR; in TCRdb, only in-frame clones are kept and a portion is missing. The sample shows approximately 180,000 clones, around 80% of them seen only once. Sequencing was done on a sample of PBMCs or T cells enriched from blood (not recorded which). The origin of the receptors is a woman aged 45-60 years with acute COVID-19.

The rearrangement uses TRBV11-2 and TRBJ1-1; 8 nucleotides agree with TRBD1. V was pared by 5 bases and J by 4 bases, with 9 bases of the junction left unmatched. Germline values: CDR1 SGHAT, CDR2 FQNNGV. The length of the CDR3 is 15 residues. In nucleotides, the CDR3 is TGTGCCAGCAGCGTACGACAGGGGACGGGCACTGAAGCTTTCTTT. It is translated as CASSVRQGTGTEAFF.

The V and J genes are TRBV3-1 (or the pseudogene TRBV3-2) and TRBJ1-1; possible D gene TRBD1, 6 bases. The V and J ends lost 1 base and 5 bases respectively, with 14 bases between them. Germline CDR1 LGHDT, CDR2 YNNKEL (reference sequence). The CDR3 totals 15 residues. Here the CDR3 DNA reads TGTGCCAGCAGCCAAGGCCAGGGGAGACCTACTGAAGCTTTCTTT. It translates to CASSQGQGRPTEAFF.

V usage is TRBV19 and J usage is TRBJ2-5, with 12 bases aligning to TRBD2. The CDR3 has 15 residues. Germline CDR1 LNHDA, CDR2 SQIVND (reference sequence). V lost 6 bases to trimming and J lost 5 bases; unmatched junction nucleotides: 7. DNA for the CDR3: TGTGCCAGTAGGCCTAGCGGGGGGGAATGGGAGACCCAGTACTTC. It yields the protein CASRPSGGEWETQYF.

V and J are TRBV6-2 or TRBV6-3 and TRBJ2-3; no reliable D call. This CDR3 region has 14 residues. Looked up from germline, CDR1 is MNHEY and CDR2 is SVGEGT. V gave up 2 bases and J gave up 3 bases, with 9 bases separating them. CDR3: CASSYRLETDTQYF. Written as DNA, the CDR3 is TGTGCCAGCAGTTACCGGCTAGAGACAGATACGCAGTATTTT.

This clone has only a few counts. This sequence joins TRBV29-1 and TRBJ1-1; 7 nucleotides match TRBD1. The CDR3 contains 16 residues. Germline CDR1 is SQVTM and CDR2 is ANQGSEA. Trimming removed 7 bases from V and 5 bases from J; junction bases left unmatched: 19. In DNA form, the CDR3 reads TGCAGCGCCGGGGACCCTTCAGGGGGAGTTAGGACTGAAGCTTTCTTT. It yields the protein CSAGDPSGGVRTEAFF.

In DNA, the CDR3 is TGTGCCAGCAGCAAGGGGAGGAGGCACGAGCAGTACGTC. As protein: CASSKGRRHEQYV. V usage is TRBV5-6 and J usage is TRBJ2-7; tentative D call: TRBD2 (6 bases). Germline-derived CDR1 and CDR2 are SGHDT and YYEEEE. The CDR3 has 13 residues. The V end lost 4 bases, the J end lost 5 bases, and 13 bases lay between the germline ends.

The chain uses TRBV7-2 and TRBJ1-5; the match to TRBD1 covers 8 bases. This CDR3 contains 15 residues. Trimming at V came to 1 base and at J to 4 bases, leaving 3 bases not matched to a gene. Per germline, CDR1 SGHTA and CDR2 FQGNSA. The CDR3 DNA follows: TGTGCCAGCAGCTTAGGGACAGGGAGGAATCAGCCCCAGCATTTT. Translating it yields CASSLGTGRNQPQHF.

The chain couples TRBV4-1 to TRBJ2-3; D possibly corresponds to TRBD2 (6 bases). The V gene lost 4 bases and the J gene lost 0 bases, with 14 bases spanning the gap. This CDR3 contains 16 residues. Germline V gives CDR1 MGHRA, CDR2 YSYEKL. This chain's CDR3 is CASSRDYGGSTDTQYF. The CDR3 DNA follows: TGCGCCAGCAGCCGGGATTACGGGGGAAGCACAGATACGCAGTATTTT.

The genes are TRBV7-2 and TRBJ2-3; 8 nucleotides align to TRBD2. Germline loops: CDR1 SGHTA, CDR2 FQGNSA. With V trimmed by 6 bases and J by 4 bases, 6 bases remained unmatched. There are 14 residues in the CDR3. The CDR3, as DNA: TGTGCCAGCAGTCGCACGGGGGGGCCAGATACGCAGTATTTT. The encoded protein is CASSRTGGPDTQYF.

This chain joins TRBV6-2 or TRBV6-3 and TRBJ1-1; TRBD1 agrees at 7 bases. Germline CDR1 is MNHEY and CDR2 is SVGEGT. The CDR3 is 15 amino acids. The V gene end was trimmed by 4 bases and the J gene end by 4 bases; junction bases not matched to a gene: 9. The CDR3 region is CASSSPLPGGTEAFF. The CDR3 coding sequence is TGTGCCAGCAGTTCCCCTTTGCCAGGGGGCACTGAAGCTTTCTTT.

The V call is TRBV28, the J call TRBJ2-1; TRBD2 matches 10 bases. Germline CDR1 is MDHEN and CDR2 is SYDVKM. The CDR3 has 15 amino acids. Trimming removed 7 bases from V and 4 bases from J; junction bases left unmatched: 7. The CDR3 coding sequence is TGTGCCAGCACCCTTGGTAGCGGGGGGTACAATGAGCAGTTCTTC. Encoded protein: CASTLGSGGYNEQFF.

The sample holds many counts of this clone. The genes are TRBV7-6 and TRBJ2-6; weak D call: TRBD2 (6 bases). Per the germline V gene, CDR1 is SGHVS and CDR2 is FNYEAQ. Trimming took 5 bases from V and 7 from J, leaving 21 bases between them. The CDR3 is 17 amino acids. This chain's CDR3 is CASSQRGLGRDANVLTF. The CDR3 DNA reads as TGTGCCAGCAGCCAAAGGGGACTGGGACGGGATGCCAACGTCCTGACTTTC.

This chain uses TRBV7-8 with TRBJ2-7; no firm D call. CDR3 length: 15 residues. The V and J ends lost 1 base and 4 bases respectively, with 14 bases between them. Germline-derived CDR1 and CDR2 are SGHVS and FQNEAQ. The CDR3 nucleotides are TGTGCCAGCAGCTTAGACTTACGCCAGGTTTACGAGCAGTACGTC. Protein: CASSLDLRQVYEQYV.

The rearrangement links TRBV6-1 to TRBJ2-1; the match to TRBD2 covers 13 bases. This CDR3 spans 17 amino acids. CDR1 is MNHNS, CDR2 SASEGT, per germline. Unmatched junction bases numbered 4, after V lost 3 bases and J lost 2 bases. The CDR3, as DNA: TGTGCCAGCAGTGACCTACTAGCGGGGGGGCCCTACAATGAGCAGTTCTTC. It yields the protein CASSDLLAGGPYNEQFF.

The chain has TRBV2 and TRBJ2-3; 9 bases are a match to TRBD2. Germline assignment: CDR1 SNHLY and CDR2 FYNNEI. Losses at the gene ends were 6 bases for V and 6 bases for J; bases not matched to a gene: 10. The length of the CDR3 is 15 residues. CDR3 protein: CASSGASGVPDTQYF. The CDR3 nucleotides read TGTGCCAGCAGCGGGGCTAGCGGGGTCCCCGATACGCAGTATTTT.

This clone rates as medium-sized. This chain links TRBV2 with TRBJ1-3, with D unresolved. The CDR3 totals 14 residues. Germline-derived CDR1 and CDR2 are SNHLY and FYNNEI. Trimming took 4 bases from V and 0 from J, leaving 7 bases between them. The CDR3 DNA follows: TGTGCCAGCAGTGCTGAGGACTCTGGAAACACCATATATTTT. This codes for CASSAEDSGNTIYF.

This clone has a single count. V and J are TRBV28 and TRBJ2-7, with TRBD1 matching 11 bases. The CDR3 is made up of 13 amino acids. The J segment lost 9 bases and the V segment lost 8 bases, leaving 9 bases of the junction unmatched. Per germline, CDR1 MDHEN and CDR2 SYDVKM. The CDR3 loop reads CASEGQGEMGQYV. The CDR3 DNA sequence: TGTGCCAGCGAGGGACAGGGGGAAATGGGGCAGTACGTC.

CDR3 bases: TGTGCCAGCACACTCGGTTATAGTGAGACCCAGTACTTC. Translated, it gives CASTLGYSETQYF. The chain couples TRBV7-8 to TRBJ2-5, with D hard to call. The V gene's germline CDR1 is SGHVS and CDR2 FQNEAQ. Trimming pared 7 bases from V and 5 bases from J, leaving 14 bases between. This CDR3 spans 13 amino acids.

This clone was detected only once. The chain recombines TRBV5-4 with TRBJ1-1, with D perhaps TRBD1 (5 bases). V lost 0 bases and J lost 2, with 14 bases in between. The CDR3 runs to 16 residues. Germline loops: CDR1 SGHNT, CDR2 YYREEE (reference sequence). The DNA for the CDR3 is TGTGCCAGCAGCTTGGCCCCTAGGGGTGGTAACACTGAAGCTTTCTTT. This sequence encodes CASSLAPRGGNTEAFF.

The CDR3 DNA is TGTGCCAGCGCAGGGGAGACCCAGTACTTC. Residues: CASAGETQYF. The rearrangement uses TRBV7-8 and TRBJ2-5; D is possibly TRBD1 (5 bases). Germline V gene data show CDR1 as SGHVS and CDR2 as FQNEAQ. V was pared by 8 bases and J by 5 bases, with 6 bases between. This CDR3 contains 10 residues.

This chain joins TRBV2 and TRBJ2-1; TRBD2 aligns across 7 bases. This CDR3 has 15 residues. CDR1 SNHLY and CDR2 FYNNEI come from the germline V gene. The V and J ends lost 3 bases and 8 bases, in that order; junction bases with no gene match: 10. This chain's CDR3 is CASSDGAGPSDEQFF. In DNA form, the CDR3 reads TGTGCCAGCAGTGATGGAGCGGGGCCCTCGGATGAGCAGTTCTTC.

Regarding this clone: The identical CDR3 is also encoded by other nucleotide sequences in the sample. V gene TRBV7-2 combines with J gene TRBJ1-5; TRBD1 agrees at 8 bases. Germline CDR1 SGHTA, CDR2 FQGNSA. V lost 1 base, J lost 1 base, and 3 bases stayed unmatched. The CDR3 runs 16 residues. As DNA, the CDR3 is TGTGCCAGCAGCTTAGTTGCAGGGGGCAGCAATCAGCCCCAGCATTTT. This codes for CASSLVAGGSNQPQHF.

The V call is TRBV30, the J call TRBJ1-2; D unresolved. CDR1 and CDR2 from the germline V gene are GTSNPN and SVGIG (reference sequence). CDR3 size: 12 residues. V lost 2 bases and J 2 bases, leaving 6 bases between the germline ends. In nucleotides, the CDR3 is TGTGCCTGGAGTCCGGGAAACTATGGCTACACCTTC. Translating gives CAWSPGNYGYTF. Complete variable domain (other parts from reference TRBV30 and TRBJ1-2): SQTIHQWPATLVQPVGSPLSLECTVEGTSNPNLYWYRQAAGRGLQLLFYSVGIGQISSEVPQNLSASRPQDRQFILSSKKLLLSDSGFYLCAWSPGNYGYTFGSGTRLTVV.

This clone was recorded a few times. V and J are TRBV7-9 and TRBJ1-2, with 7 bases that match TRBD1. Germline V lookup: CDR1 SEHNR, CDR2 FQNEAQ (reference sequence). V was clipped by 4 bases and J by 5 bases; unmatched bases: 13. The CDR3 has 16 amino acids. The CDR3 reads CASSSFPRGTDYGYTF. CDR3 in DNA: TGTGCCAGCAGCTCTTTCCCTCGGGGGACAGATTATGGCTACACCTTC.

The chain employs TRBV28 and TRBJ1-4, with 11 bases that match TRBD1. Germline V gives CDR1 MDHEN, CDR2 SYDVKM. V was pared by 5 bases and J by 6 bases, with 5 bases of the junction left unmatched. This CDR3 spans 15 amino acids. This CDR3 is CASSEDRGLDEKLFF. CDR3 bases: TGTGCCAGCAGTGAGGACAGGGGGCTAGATGAAAAACTGTTTTTT.

At least ten counts were recorded for this clone. V usage is TRBV5-6 and J usage is TRBJ2-2; D might be TRBD2 (6 bases). Per the germline V gene, CDR1 is SGHDT and CDR2 is YYEEEE. This CDR3 is built from 15 residues. V was trimmed by 0 bases and J by 5 bases, leaving 11 bases between them. The CDR3 here is CASSLETSGTGELFF. The CDR3 nucleotides read TGTGCCAGCAGCTTGGAAACCAGCGGGACCGGGGAGCTGTTTTTT.

This chain joins TRBV4-1 and TRBJ1-2; 8 bases agree with TRBD1. The germline gives CDR1 MGHRA, CDR2 YSYEKL. V trimming: 5 bases; J trimming: 8 bases; junction bases outside the gene matches: 10. The CDR3 is 14 amino acids. DNA for the CDR3: TGCGCCAGCAGCGATTATCAGGGGGCTGGCGGCTACACCTTC. Its protein product is CASSDYQGAGGYTF.